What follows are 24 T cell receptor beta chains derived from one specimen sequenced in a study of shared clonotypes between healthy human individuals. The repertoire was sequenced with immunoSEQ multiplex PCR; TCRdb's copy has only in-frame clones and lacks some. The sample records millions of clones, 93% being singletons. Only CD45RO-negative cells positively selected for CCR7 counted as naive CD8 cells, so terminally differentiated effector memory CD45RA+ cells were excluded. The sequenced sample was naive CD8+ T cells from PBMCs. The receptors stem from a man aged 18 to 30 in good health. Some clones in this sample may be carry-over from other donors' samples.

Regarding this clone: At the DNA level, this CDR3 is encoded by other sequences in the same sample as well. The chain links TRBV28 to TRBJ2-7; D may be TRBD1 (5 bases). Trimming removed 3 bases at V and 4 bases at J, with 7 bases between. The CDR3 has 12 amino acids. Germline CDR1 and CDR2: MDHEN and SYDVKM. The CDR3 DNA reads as TGTGCCAGCAGTTTGCAGGGTTACGAGCAGTACTTC. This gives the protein CASSLQGYEQYF.

CDR3 amino acids: CSVGTRGDTQYF. In DNA form, the CDR3 reads TGCAGCGTTGGGACTAGAGGAGATACGCAGTATTTT. The rearrangement links TRBV29-1 to TRBJ2-3; 7 positions agree with TRBD2. V dropped 4 bases and J dropped 5; count of bases not matched to a gene: 3. Germline CDR1 is SQVTM and CDR2 is ANQGSEA. The CDR3 loop spans 12 amino acids.

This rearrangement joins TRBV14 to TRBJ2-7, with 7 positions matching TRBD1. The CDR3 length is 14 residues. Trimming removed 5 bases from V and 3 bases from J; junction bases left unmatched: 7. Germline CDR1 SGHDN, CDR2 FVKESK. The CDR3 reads CASSYIYRGYEQYF. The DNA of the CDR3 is TGTGCCAGCAGCTATATCTACAGGGGCTACGAGCAGTACTTC.

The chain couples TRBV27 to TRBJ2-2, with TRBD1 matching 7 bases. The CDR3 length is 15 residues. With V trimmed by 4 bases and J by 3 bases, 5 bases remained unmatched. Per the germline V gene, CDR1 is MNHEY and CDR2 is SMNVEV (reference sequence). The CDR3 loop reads CASSWGTDYTGELFF. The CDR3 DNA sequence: TGTGCCAGCAGTTGGGGGACAGATTACACCGGGGAGCTGTTTTTT.

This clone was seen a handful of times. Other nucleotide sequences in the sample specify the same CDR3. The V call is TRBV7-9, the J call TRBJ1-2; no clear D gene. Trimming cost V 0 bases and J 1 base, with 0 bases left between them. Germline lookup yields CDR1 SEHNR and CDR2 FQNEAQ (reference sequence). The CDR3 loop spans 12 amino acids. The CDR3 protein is CASSLANYGYTF. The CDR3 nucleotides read TGTGCCAGCAGCTTAGCTAACTATGGCTACACCTTC.

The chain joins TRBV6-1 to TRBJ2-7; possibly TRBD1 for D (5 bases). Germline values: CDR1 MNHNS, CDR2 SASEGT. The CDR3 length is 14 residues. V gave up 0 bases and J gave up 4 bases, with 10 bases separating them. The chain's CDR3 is CASSEARQLYEQYF. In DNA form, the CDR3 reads TGTGCCAGCAGTGAAGCGCGACAGCTATACGAGCAGTACTTC.

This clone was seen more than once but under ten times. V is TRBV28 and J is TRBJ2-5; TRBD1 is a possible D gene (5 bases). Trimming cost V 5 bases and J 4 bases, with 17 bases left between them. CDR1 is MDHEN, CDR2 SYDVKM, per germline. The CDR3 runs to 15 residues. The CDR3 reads CASSDQGHGPETQYF. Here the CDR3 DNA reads TGTGCCAGCAGTGACCAAGGACACGGGCCAGAGACCCAGTACTTC.

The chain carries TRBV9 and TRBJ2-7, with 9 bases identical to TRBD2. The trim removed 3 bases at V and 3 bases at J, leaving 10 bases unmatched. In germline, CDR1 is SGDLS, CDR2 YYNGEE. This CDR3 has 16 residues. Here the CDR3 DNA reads TGTGCCAGCAGCGCCTCGGCCGCGGGAGGGTTCTACGAGCAGTACTTC. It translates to CASSASAAGGFYEQYF. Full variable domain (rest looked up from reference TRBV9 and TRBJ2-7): DSGVTQTPKHLITATGQRVTLRCSPRSGDLSVYWYQQSLDQGLQFLIQYYNGEERAKGNILERFSAQQFPDLHSELNLSSLELGDSALYFCASSASAAGGFYEQYFGPGTRLTVT.

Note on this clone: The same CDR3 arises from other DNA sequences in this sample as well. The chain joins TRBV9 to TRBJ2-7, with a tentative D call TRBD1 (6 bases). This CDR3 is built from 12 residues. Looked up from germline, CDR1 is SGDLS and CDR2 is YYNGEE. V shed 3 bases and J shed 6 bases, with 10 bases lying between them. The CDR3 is CASSATGGEQYF. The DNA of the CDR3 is TGTGCCAGCAGCGCGACAGGTGGCGAGCAGTACTTC.

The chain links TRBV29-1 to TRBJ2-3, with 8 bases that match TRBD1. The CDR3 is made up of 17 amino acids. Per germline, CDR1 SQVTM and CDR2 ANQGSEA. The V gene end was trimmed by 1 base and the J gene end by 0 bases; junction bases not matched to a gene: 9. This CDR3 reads CSVEVYRGEISTDTQYF. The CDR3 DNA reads TGCAGCGTTGAAGTGTACAGGGGGGAAATCAGCACAGATACGCAGTATTTT.

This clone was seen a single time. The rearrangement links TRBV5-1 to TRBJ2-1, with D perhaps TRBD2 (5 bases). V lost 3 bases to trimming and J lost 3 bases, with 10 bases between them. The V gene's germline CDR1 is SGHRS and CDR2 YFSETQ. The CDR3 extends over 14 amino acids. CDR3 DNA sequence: TGCGCCAGCAGCTCGACACTAGTCTACAATGAGCAGTTCTTC. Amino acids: CASSSTLVYNEQFF.

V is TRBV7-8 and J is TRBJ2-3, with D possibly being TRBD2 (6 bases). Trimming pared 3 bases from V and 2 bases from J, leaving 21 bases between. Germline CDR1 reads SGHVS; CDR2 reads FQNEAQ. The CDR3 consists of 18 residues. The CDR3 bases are TGTGCCAGCAGCTTGGGCCCAGAGAGGCGGGAAACCACAGATACGCAGTATTTT. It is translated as CASSLGPERRETTDTQYF.

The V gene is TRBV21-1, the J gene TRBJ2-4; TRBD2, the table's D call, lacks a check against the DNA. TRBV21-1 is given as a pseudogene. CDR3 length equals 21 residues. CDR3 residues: CASSKSTGAPGTIFEADIQYF. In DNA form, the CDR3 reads TGTGCCAGCAGCAAAAGCACGGGGGCACCCGGGACTATCTTTGAGGCGGACATTCAGTACTTC.

The CDR3 coding sequence is TGCAGCGTTGAAGGTCTCAGCCCGAGCGAGGTCTCCTACAATGAGCAGTTCTTC. Translated: CSVEGLSPSEVSYNEQFF. V is TRBV29-1 and J is TRBJ2-1, with no clear D. V dropped 1 base and J dropped 0 bases, with 19 bases sitting between them. Germline CDR1 is SQVTM and CDR2 is ANQGSEA. This CDR3 comprises 18 residues.

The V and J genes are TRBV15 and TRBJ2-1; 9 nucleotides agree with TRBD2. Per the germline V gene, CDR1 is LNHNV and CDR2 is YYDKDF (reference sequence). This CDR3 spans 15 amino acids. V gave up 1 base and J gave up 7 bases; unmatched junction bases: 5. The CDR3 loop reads CATSRGAGGLNEQFF. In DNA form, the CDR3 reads TGTGCCACCAGCAGAGGTGCGGGAGGGCTTAATGAGCAGTTCTTC.

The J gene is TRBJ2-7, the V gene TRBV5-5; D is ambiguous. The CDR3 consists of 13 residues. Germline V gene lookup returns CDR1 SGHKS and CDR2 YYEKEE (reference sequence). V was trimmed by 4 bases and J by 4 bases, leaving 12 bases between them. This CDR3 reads CASSPAAIYEQYF. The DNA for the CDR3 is TGTGCCAGCAGCCCGGCGGCTATATACGAGCAGTACTTC.

CDR3 amino acids: CASSSERTYTGELFF. CDR3 DNA: TGCGCCAGCAGTTCAGAGCGGACCTACACCGGGGAGCTGTTTTTT. The V call is TRBV4-1, the J call TRBJ2-2; D might be TRBD2 (5 bases). CDR3 length: 15 residues. The germline gives CDR1 MGHRA, CDR2 YSYEKL. The V end was cut by 6 bases, the J end by 3 bases, with 14 bases between.

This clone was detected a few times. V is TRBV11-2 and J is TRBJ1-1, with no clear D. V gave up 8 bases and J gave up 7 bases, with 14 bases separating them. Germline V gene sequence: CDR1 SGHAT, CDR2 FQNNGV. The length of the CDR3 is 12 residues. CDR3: CASSRVADEAFF. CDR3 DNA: TGTGCCAGCTCCAGAGTAGCGGATGAAGCTTTCTTT.

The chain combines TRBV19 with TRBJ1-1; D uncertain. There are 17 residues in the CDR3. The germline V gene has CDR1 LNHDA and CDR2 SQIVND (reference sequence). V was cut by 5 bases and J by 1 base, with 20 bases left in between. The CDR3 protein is CASSVTDGIGGNTEAFF. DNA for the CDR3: TGTGCCAGTAGTGTCACCGACGGAATTGGCGGGAACACTGAAGCTTTCTTT.

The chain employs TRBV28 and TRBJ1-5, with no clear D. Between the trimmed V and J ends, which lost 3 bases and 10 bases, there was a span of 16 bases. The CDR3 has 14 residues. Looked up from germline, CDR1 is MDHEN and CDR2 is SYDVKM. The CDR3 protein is CASSFRLGHRPQHF. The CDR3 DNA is TGTGCCAGCAGTTTTCGATTAGGGCATCGACCCCAGCATTTT.

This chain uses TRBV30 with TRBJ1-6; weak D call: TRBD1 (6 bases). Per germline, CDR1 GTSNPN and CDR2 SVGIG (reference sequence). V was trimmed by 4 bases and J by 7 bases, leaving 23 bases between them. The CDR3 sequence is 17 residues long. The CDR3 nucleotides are TGTGCCTGGACCTCACCGCCCGGGGGGCTAAAGAATTCACCCCTCCACTTT. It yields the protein CAWTSPPGGLKNSPLHF. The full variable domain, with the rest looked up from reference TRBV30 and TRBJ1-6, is SQTIHQWPATLVQPVGSPLSLECTVEGTSNPNLYWYRQAAGRGLQLLFYSVGIGQISSEVPQNLSASRPQDRQFILSSKKLLLSDSGFYLCAWTSPPGGLKNSPLHFGNGTRLTVT.

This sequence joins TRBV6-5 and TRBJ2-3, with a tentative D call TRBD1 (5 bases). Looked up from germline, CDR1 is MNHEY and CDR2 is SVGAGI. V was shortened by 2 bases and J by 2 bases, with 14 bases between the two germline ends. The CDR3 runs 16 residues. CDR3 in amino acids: CASSYVAGPNTDTQYF. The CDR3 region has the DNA TGTGCCAGCAGTTACGTTGCAGGGCCGAACACAGATACGCAGTATTTT.

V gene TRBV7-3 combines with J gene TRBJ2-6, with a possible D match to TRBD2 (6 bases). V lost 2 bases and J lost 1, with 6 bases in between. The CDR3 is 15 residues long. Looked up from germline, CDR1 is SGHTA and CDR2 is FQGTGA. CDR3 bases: TGTGCCAGCAGCTTAGCGGGGTCTGGGGCCAACGTCCTGACTTTC. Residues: CASSLAGSGANVLTF.

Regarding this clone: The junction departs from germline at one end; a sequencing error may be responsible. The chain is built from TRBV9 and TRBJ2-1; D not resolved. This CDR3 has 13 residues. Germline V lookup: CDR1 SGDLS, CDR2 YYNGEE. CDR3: CASSVGHYSEQFF. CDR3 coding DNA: TGTGCCAGCAGCGTAGGCCATTACAGTGAGCAGTTCTTC.